This TCR beta chain derives from a study of PD-1 blockade in classical Hodgkin lymphoma. Clones were read by immunoSEQ multiplex PCR, and TCRdb kept only the in-frame ones, dropping some. The table has over 35,000 clones, 87% seen once; the top ten hold approximately 8.7%. Brentuximab vedotin exposure varied, and every patient relapsed after autologous stem cell transplantation. Germline V gene sequence: CDR1 SGHRS, CDR2 YFSETQ. The CDR3 is 14 residues long. V lost 0 bases and J 6 bases, leaving 10 bases between the germline ends. A word on this clone: The antigen is undetermined.

Study conclusions and caveats: Compared with baseline, CD4+ but not CD8+ TCR diversity had risen significantly by C4D1.

The J gene is TRBJ1-3, the V gene TRBV5-1, with D perhaps matching TRBD1 (6 bases). The TCR comes from a human donor with classical Hodgkin lymphoma. The material was peripheral blood mononuclear cells (PBMCs), obtained at baseline. The CDR3 region is CASSLAGAANTIYF. In DNA form, the CDR3 reads TGCGCCAGCAGCTTGGCGGGGGCTGCAAACACCATATATTTT.